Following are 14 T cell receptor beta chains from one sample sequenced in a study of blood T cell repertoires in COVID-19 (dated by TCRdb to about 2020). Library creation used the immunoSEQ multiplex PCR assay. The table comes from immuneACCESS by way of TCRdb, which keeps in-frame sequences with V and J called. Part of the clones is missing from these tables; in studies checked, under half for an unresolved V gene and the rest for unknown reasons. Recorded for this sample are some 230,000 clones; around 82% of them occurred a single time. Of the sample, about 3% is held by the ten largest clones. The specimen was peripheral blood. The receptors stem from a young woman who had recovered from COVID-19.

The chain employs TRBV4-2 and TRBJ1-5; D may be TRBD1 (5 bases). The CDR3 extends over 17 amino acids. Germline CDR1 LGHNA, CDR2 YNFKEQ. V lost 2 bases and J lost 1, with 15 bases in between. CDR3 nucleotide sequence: TGTGCCAGCAGCCAAACCTACGCGGGGCACAGCAATCAGCCCCAGCATTTT. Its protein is CASSQTYAGHSNQPQHF.

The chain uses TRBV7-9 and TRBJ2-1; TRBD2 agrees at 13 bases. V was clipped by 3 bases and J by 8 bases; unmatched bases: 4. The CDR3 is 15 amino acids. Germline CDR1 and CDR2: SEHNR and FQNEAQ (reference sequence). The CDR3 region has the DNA TGTGCCAGCAGCTTCGGACTAGCGGGAGACGATGAGCAGTTCTTC. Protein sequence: CASSFGLAGDDEQFF.

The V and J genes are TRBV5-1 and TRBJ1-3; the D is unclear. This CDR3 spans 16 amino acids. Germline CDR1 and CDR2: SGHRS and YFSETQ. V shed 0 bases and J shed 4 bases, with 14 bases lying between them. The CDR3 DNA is TGCGCCAGCAGCTTGGACCACTCGGCGGAAGGAAACACCATATATTTT. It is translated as CASSLDHSAEGNTIYF. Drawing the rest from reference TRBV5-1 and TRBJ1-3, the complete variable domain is KAGVTQTPRYLIKTRGQQVTLSCSPISGHRSVSWYQQTPGQGLQFLFEYFSETQRNKGNFPGRFSGRQFSNSRSEMNVSTLELGDSALYLCASSLDHSAEGNTIYFGEGSWLTVV.

The CDR3 DNA is TGTGCCAGCAGTCACAGGACAGGGTGGGACACCATATATTTT. The encoded protein is CASSHRTGWDTIYF. The genes are TRBV3-1 (or the pseudogene TRBV3-2) and TRBJ1-3, with 8 nucleotides matching TRBD1. From germline, CDR1 is LGHDT and CDR2 YNNKEL (reference sequence). J was trimmed by 8 bases and V by 6 bases; bases with no gene match: 9. The CDR3 runs to 14 residues.

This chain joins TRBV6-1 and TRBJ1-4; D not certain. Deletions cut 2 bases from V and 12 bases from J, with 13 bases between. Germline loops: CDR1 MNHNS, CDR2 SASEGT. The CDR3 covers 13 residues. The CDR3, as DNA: TGTGCCAGCAGTGAATTCGGGGATTATCAACTGTTTTTT. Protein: CASSEFGDYQLFF.

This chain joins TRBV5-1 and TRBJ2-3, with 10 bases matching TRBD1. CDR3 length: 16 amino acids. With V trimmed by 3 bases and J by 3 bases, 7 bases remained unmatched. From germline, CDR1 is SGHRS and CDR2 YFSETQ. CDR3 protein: CASSSRQGALTDTQYF. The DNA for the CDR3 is TGCGCCAGCAGCTCTAGACAGGGGGCGTTAACAGATACGCAGTATTTT.

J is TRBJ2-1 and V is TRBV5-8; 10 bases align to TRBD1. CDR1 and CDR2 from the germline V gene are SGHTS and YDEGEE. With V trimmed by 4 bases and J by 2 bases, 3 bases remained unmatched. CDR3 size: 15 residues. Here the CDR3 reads CASSIGQGAYNEQFF. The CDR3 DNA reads TGTGCCAGCAGCATAGGACAGGGGGCCTACAATGAGCAGTTCTTC. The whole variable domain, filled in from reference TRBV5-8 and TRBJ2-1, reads EAGVTQSPTHLIKTRGQQATLRCSPISGHTSVYWYQQALGLGLQFLLWYDEGEERNRGNFPPRFSGRQFPNYSSELNVNALELEDSALYLCASSIGQGAYNEQFFGPGTRLTVL.

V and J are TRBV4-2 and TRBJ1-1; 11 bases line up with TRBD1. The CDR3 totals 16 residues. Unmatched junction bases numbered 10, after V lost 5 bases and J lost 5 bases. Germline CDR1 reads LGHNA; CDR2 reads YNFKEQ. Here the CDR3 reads CASSSWTGGQLTEAFF. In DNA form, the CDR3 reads TGTGCCAGCAGCTCTTGGACAGGGGGCCAGTTAACTGAAGCTTTCTTT.

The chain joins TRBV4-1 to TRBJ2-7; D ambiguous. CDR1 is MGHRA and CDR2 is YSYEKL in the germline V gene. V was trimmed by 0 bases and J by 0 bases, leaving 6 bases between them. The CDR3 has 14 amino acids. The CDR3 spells CASSQDEFSYEQYF. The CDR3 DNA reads TGCGCCAGCAGCCAAGATGAGTTCTCCTACGAGCAGTACTTC.

This CDR3 reads CASSLGSGSKPQHF. As DNA, the CDR3 is TGTGCCAGCAGCTTAGGATCGGGGTCTAAGCCCCAGCATTTT. The chain carries TRBV13 and TRBJ1-5, with D unresolved. The CDR3 is made up of 14 amino acids. V gave up 0 bases and J gave up 8 bases, with 11 bases separating them. Per germline, CDR1 PRHDT and CDR2 FYEKMQ (reference sequence). Filled out from reference TRBV13 and TRBJ1-5, the complete variable domain reads AAGVIQSPRHLIKEKRETATLKCYPIPRHDTVYWYQQGPGQDPQFLISFYEKMQSDKGSIPDRFSAQQFSDYHSELNMSSLELGDSALYFCASSLGSGSKPQHFGDGTRLSIL.

CDR3 residues: CASSPGVRLETQYF. The CDR3 DNA reads TGTGCCAGCTCCCCGGGGGTCCGCTTAGAGACCCAGTACTTC. The V gene is TRBV18, the J gene TRBJ2-5, with D tentatively TRBD2 (6 bases). CDR3 length: 14 residues. Per germline, CDR1 KGHSH and CDR2 LQKENI. The ends were cut back, 6 bases at V and 4 bases at J, with 15 bases in the middle.

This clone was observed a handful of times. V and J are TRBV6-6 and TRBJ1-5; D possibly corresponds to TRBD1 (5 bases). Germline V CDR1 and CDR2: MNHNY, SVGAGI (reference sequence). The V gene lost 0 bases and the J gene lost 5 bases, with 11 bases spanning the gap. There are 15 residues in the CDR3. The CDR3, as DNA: TGTGCCAGCAGTTACTCTGTCCGGGGGGATCAGCCCCAGCATTTT. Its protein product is CASSYSVRGDQPQHF.

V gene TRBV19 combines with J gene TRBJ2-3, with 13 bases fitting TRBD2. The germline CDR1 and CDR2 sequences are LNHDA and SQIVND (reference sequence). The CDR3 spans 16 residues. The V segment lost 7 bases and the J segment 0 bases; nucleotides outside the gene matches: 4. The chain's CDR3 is CASTAGLAGSTDTQYF. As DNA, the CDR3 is TGTGCCAGTACTGCGGGACTAGCGGGAAGCACAGATACGCAGTATTTT. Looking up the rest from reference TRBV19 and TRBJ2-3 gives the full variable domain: DGGITQSPKYLFRKEGQNVTLSCEQNLNHDAMYWYRQDPGQGLRLIYYSQIVNDFQKGDIAEGYSVSREKKESFPLTVTSAQKNPTAFYLCASTAGLAGSTDTQYFGPGTRLTVL.

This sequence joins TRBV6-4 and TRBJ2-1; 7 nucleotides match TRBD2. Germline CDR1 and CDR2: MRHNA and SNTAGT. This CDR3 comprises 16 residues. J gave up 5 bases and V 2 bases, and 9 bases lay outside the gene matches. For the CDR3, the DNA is TGTGCCAGCAGTGACACCCTAGCGGTTCACCACAATGAGCAGTTCTTC. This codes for CASSDTLAVHHNEQFF.